The clone carrying this T cell receptor (beta chain) was recorded a few times. The antigen remains undetermined. CD8+CD4-CCR7+CD45RA+ sorting gave the naive CD8 T cells. Preparation of the bulk TCR libraries relied on previously described methods and listed TCR primers. TCRdb used MiXCR to reprocess the PCR reads, holding one entry per CDR3 protein. The sample has approximately 590,000 distinct CDR3 sequences, 25% seen once; the top ten hold 0.7% to 0.95%. Germline V gene lookup returns CDR1 DFQATT and CDR2 SNEGSKA (reference sequence). This CDR3 comprises 15 residues. Germline trimming cut 3 bases from V and 0 bases from J; bases unmatched to any gene: 4. The data were obtained in a study of molecular identifiers for immune sequencing clone quantification. Findings and limits, study-wide: Underestimated sizes of highly expanded clones could result from identical TCR molecules that share a barcode.

This clonotype originated in a human donor in good health. Some libraries in this study had Jurkat cell RNA spiked in. Sequenced: naive CD8+ T cells from blood, with Jurkat cell RNA spiked in. Stated subset: FACS-sorted CD8+CD4-CCR7+CD45RA+ naive T cells. The chain links TRBV20-1 to TRBJ2-3, with 9 bases aligning to TRBD2. The CDR3 here is CSASPTSGSTDTQYF. DNA of the CDR3: TGCAGTGCTAGCCCGACTAGCGGCAGCACAGATACGCAGTATTTT.